The clone carrying this TCR beta chain was observed a handful of times. The record originates from a study of identical twins. With template switching, a universal primer site was added, and the cDNA carried unique molecular identifiers. TCRdb re-called the 5' RACE reads with MiXCR, one entry per CDR3 protein. Of approximately 700,000 distinct CDR3 sequences listed, around 5.7% were seen once; the top ten hold around 1.9%. The CDR3 runs 15 residues. Per germline, CDR1 MDHEN and CDR2 SYDVKM. The junction had 8 bases not matched to a gene; V was cut back by 7 bases and J by 1 base. The sequenced sample consisted of naive T cells sorted from blood. This receptor was obtained from a man younger than 35 in good health. The V call is TRBV28, the J call TRBJ2-3; TRBD1 aligns across 7 bases. CDR3 region: CASTSPGQGTDTQYF. For the CDR3, the DNA is TGTGCCAGCACTAGCCCCGGACAGGGCACAGATACGCAGTATTTT.